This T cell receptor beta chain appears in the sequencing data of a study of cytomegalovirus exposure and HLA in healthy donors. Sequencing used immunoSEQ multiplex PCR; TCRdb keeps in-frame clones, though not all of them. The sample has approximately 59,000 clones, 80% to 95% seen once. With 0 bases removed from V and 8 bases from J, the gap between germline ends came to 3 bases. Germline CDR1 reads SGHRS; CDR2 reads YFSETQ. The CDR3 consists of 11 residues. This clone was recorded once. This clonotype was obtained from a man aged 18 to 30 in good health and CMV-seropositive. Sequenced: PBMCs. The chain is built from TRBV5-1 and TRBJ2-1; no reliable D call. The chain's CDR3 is CASSLAYEQFF. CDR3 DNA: TGCGCCAGCAGCTTGGCCTATGAGCAGTTCTTC.